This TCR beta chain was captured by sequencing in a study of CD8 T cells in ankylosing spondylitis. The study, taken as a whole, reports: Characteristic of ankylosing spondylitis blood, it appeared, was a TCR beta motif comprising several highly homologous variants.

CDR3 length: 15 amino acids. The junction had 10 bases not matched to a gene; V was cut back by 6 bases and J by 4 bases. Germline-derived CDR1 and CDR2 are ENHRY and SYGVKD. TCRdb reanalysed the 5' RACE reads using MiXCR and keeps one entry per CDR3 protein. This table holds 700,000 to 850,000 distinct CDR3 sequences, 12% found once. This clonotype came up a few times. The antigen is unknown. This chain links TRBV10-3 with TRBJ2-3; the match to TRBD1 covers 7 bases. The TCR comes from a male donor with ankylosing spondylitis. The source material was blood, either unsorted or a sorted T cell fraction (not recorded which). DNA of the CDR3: TGTGCCATCAGCCCAGGGGGACGGAACCCAGATACGCAGTATTTT. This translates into CAISPGGRNPDTQYF.